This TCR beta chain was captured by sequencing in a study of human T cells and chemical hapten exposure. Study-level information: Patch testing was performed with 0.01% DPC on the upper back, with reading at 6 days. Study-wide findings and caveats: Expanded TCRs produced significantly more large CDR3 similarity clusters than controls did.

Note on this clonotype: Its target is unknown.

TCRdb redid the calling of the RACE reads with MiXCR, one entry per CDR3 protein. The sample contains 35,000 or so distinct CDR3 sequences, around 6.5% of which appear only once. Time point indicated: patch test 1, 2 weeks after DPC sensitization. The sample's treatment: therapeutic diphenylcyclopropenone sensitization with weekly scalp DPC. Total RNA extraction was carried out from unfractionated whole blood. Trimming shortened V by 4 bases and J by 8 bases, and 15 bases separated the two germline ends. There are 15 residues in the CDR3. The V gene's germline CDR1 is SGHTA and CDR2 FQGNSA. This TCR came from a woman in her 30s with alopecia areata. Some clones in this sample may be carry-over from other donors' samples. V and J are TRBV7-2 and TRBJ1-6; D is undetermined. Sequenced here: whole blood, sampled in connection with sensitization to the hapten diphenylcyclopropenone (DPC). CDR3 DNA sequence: TGTGCCAGCAGCTCCCGGCGCACTGTCGATTCACCCCTCCACTTT. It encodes CASSSRRTVDSPLHF.